This passage covers 11 T cell receptor beta chains from one sample sequenced in a study of T cell changes during pregnancy in multiple sclerosis (dated by TCRdb to 2018 to 2020). The library was obtained by the immunoSEQ multiplex PCR assay. The clones in this table, taken by TCRdb from immuneACCESS, are in-frame only. Not every clone is retained; where verified, under half of the shortfall comes from an unresolved V gene, and the cause of the rest is unknown. Across this sample there are tens of thousands of clones, with 88% seen only once. Just over 0.55% of the sample belongs to the ten largest clones. The sample was CD4+ T cells from peripheral blood mononuclear cells, taken in the first trimester of pregnancy. Receptors were obtained from a female donor with multiple sclerosis, enrolled in a pregnancy study.

The chain uses TRBV27 and TRBJ1-2; TRBD1 might be the D (6 bases). The CDR3 is 15 amino acids. The V end was cut by 2 bases, the J end by 4 bases, with 14 bases between. Germline values: CDR1 MNHEY, CDR2 SMNVEV (reference sequence). In DNA, the CDR3 is TGTGCCAGCAGTTTAACAGGGTCCTTCGGCTATGGCTACACCTTC. Translating gives CASSLTGSFGYGYTF.

The chain carries TRBV7-6 and TRBJ1-1; D is uncertain. The germline gives CDR1 SGHVS, CDR2 FNYEAQ. The V end was cut by 0 bases, the J end by 3 bases, with 5 bases between. This CDR3 comprises 13 residues. CDR3 loop: CASSLATDTEAFF. In nucleotides, the CDR3 is TGTGCCAGCAGCTTAGCTACGGACACTGAAGCTTTCTTT.

This clone was seen a single time. CDR3 residues: CASSVGQALGNEKLFF. CDR3 coding DNA: TGTGCCAGCAGCGTAGGCCAGGCGCTGGGTAATGAAAAACTGTTTTTT. The chain recombines TRBV9 with TRBJ1-4; no firm D call. V was trimmed by 0 bases and J by 4 bases, leaving 13 bases between them. The CDR3 consists of 16 residues. Germline CDR1 SGDLS, CDR2 YYNGEE.

This chain joins TRBV5-1 and TRBJ2-7; 7 nucleotides align to TRBD1. The germline V gene encodes CDR1 SGHRS and CDR2 YFSETQ. There are 15 residues in the CDR3. Trimming removed 4 bases from V and 0 bases from J; junction bases left unmatched: 7. The CDR3 sequence is CASSRGQLNSYEQYF. Written as DNA, the CDR3 is TGCGCCAGCAGCCGGGGACAGTTAAACTCCTACGAGCAGTACTTC.

This clone turned up a few times. The genes are TRBV27 and TRBJ1-6; D call uncertain. Germline CDR1 is MNHEY and CDR2 is SMNVEV (reference sequence). V was trimmed by 5 bases and J by 0 bases, leaving 11 bases between them. The CDR3 consists of 16 residues. The CDR3 bases are TGTGCCAGCAGTCCTCGAGCGACCTCCTATAATTCACCCCTCCACTTT. Its translation: CASSPRATSYNSPLHF.

A few counts support this clone. The chain combines TRBV6-1 with TRBJ2-3; 10 bases map to TRBD2. The germline V gene encodes CDR1 MNHNS and CDR2 SASEGT. The CDR3 has 13 residues. The V and J ends lost 8 bases and 13 bases, in that order; junction bases with no gene match: 12. The CDR3 coding sequence is TGTGCCAGCCGCGGCCCAGGACTAGCGGAAAAGTATTTT. Its protein is CASRGPGLAEKYF.

The chain joins TRBV5-1 to TRBJ2-3; maybe TRBD2 (6 bases). V was pared by 1 base and J by 4 bases, with 19 bases between. CDR1 and CDR2 from the germline V gene are SGHRS and YFSETQ. The CDR3 spans 17 residues. Written as DNA, the CDR3 is TGCGCCAGCAGCTTGAGGCGGGGAATCCTACGGTCAGATACGCAGTATTTT. Translating it yields CASSLRRGILRSDTQYF.

V is TRBV15 and J is TRBJ2-7, with D perhaps matching TRBD2 (6 bases). Germline values: CDR1 LNHNV, CDR2 YYDKDF (reference sequence). The CDR3 runs to 17 residues. V lost 5 bases and J 3 bases, leaving 23 bases between the germline ends. Here the CDR3 reads CATSPGLAGFIGYEQYF. The CDR3 nucleotides are TGTGCCACCAGCCCCGGCCTCGCGGGGTTCATAGGCTACGAGCAGTACTTC.

This chain uses TRBV27 with TRBJ2-1; D might be TRBD1 (8 bases). Germline-derived CDR1 and CDR2 are MNHEY and SMNVEV (reference sequence). This CDR3 has 15 amino acids. Trimming took off 5 bases at V and 4 bases at J, with 15 bases between the two ends. The CDR3 sequence: CASSHSGTGYNEQFF. The CDR3 DNA reads as TGTGCCAGCAGTCACAGCGGGACAGGTTACAATGAGCAGTTCTTC.

The gene calls are TRBV5-1 and TRBJ2-7, with a possible D match to TRBD1 (5 bases). Trimming removed 0 bases at V and 5 bases at J, with 12 bases between. This CDR3 comprises 14 residues. The germline gives CDR1 SGHRS, CDR2 YFSETQ. CDR3 in DNA: TGCGCCAGCAGCTTGGAACAGGATATCAACGAGCAGTACTTC. Its translation is CASSLEQDINEQYF.

The chain combines TRBV6-4 with TRBJ1-1, with 9 bases aligning to TRBD1. The CDR3 is 15 residues long. The V and J ends lost 5 bases and 0 bases, in that order; junction bases with no gene match: 4. CDR1 MRHNA and CDR2 SNTAGT come from the germline V gene. The CDR3 here is CASSTGTGLNTEAFF. CDR3 in DNA: TGTGCCAGCAGTACCGGGACAGGGTTGAACACTGAAGCTTTCTTT.